A single T cell receptor beta chain is shown here with its context. Its recognized antigen is unknown. TRB rearrangements were amplified by multiplex PCR using a touch-down protocol with TRB-A and TRB-B primer pools mixed in one tube. Two consecutive PCR reactions with Phusion HS II polymerase added Illumina adapters and sample indices to the amplicons. The amplicons were purified from gel with the NucleoSpin Gel and PCR Clean-up kit, after which the amplicons were quantified by Qubit and checked for quality on an Agilent 2100 Bioanalyzer. Sequencing of the libraries was performed on an Illumina MiSeq with 600-cycle, single-indexed, paired-end runs. The paper's processing steps were these. MiXCR version 2.1.12 with the default MiXCR reference library was used to align and assemble TRB reads. A clone was defined by each unique CDR3 nucleotide sequence, and the analysis included only productive sequences with two or more reads. Repertoire diversity was assessed by alpha-parameterized diversity profiles (alpha 0 to 5), including Shannon (alpha 1) and Simpson (alpha 2) indices, computed with an R script. Combinatorial TRB VJ usage was calculated with the tcR package and was compared between cohorts by principal component analysis performed with ade4. Using GLIPH, TCRbeta CDR3s were clustered on pairs of cohorts matched for age and read depth, and a Wilcoxon test was used to compare cluster frequencies. TCRdb reprocessed the reads, reporting each CDR3 protein sequence once and no DNA. The V and J calls follow TCRdb's processing rather than the paper's. This sample's table lists a few thousand distinct CDR3 sequences. 60% to 80% of the sample belongs to the ten largest clones.

The germline V gene (reference sequence) provides CDR1 MNHEY and CDR2 SMNVEV. Including the terminal cysteine and phenylalanine, the CDR3 comprises 14 residues. Only the protein is on record. The source of the sample is a study of T cell clusters in autoimmune cytopenias (dated by TCRdb to between 2018 and 2020). With respect to the entire study: TRB sequencing reached a median depth of about 52,000 reads per sample and yielded a median of 2,350 distinct TRB clonotypes per sample. The goal of the study was to determine whether autoimmune cytopenia patients have a disease-specific immune repertoire signature that could serve as a blood-based biomarker. In autoimmune cytopenia patients, peripheral blood TRB and IGH repertoires were sequenced during active disease and over treatment follow-up, together with healthy, CLL and autoimmune hepatitis controls. Study-wide conclusions, independent of this receptor: GLIPH suggested that primary autoimmune cytopenia patients lacked physiological T cell clusters: 45 to 55 clusters were exclusive to healthy donors versus around 18 exclusive to patients. Shifts in the TRB repertoire, including less even repertoires in secondary cytopenia and CLL, were mostly a reflection of lymphoma bias and not of autoimmunity. In the comparison of secondary cytopenia with CLL, the cluster-lack signature was not observed, apparently because the dominant lymphoma-associated repertoire masked the signature. The T cell clusters were defined only in silico, and the functional role of the clusters was left to be validated experimentally. Compared with active autoimmune hepatitis patients, healthy donors had almost three times as many exclusive TRB clusters, a finding consistent with an autoimmunity-wide signature.

Per sample, approximately 230 ng of peripheral blood genomic DNA, approximately 37,500 genome equivalents, was used for TRB amplification. Another study also made use of these data, one on T cell repertoires in aging, cancer and after chemotherapy. The second study, in turn, reports: Donors were distributed across six age groups ranging from 30 or younger to 70 or older, with at least three individuals included per group. In the hematological group, the paired samples taken before and after chemotherapy came from chronic lymphocytic leukemia patients who were treated with regimens based on fludarabine or bendamustine. The full dataset contained around 10 million TCR reads. Compared with age-matched healthy donors, untreated patients with hematological or solid cancers had significantly lower TCR diversity and higher clonality in blood. In healthy donors, the decline in TCR diversity with age was mainly due to loss of richness, whereas in cancer patients loss of evenness also played a role. In both cancer cohorts, median generation probability rose over the chemotherapy interval, which suggests that the repertoire was reconstituted through rebound thymic output. According to the authors, the repertoire data do not allow conclusions to be drawn about immunological memory after chemotherapy. Lymphoid organ infiltration was present in the hematological cancer patients, and this infiltration may itself impair thymic emigration or the expansion of peripheral T cells. Peripheral blood TCR beta repertoires from healthy donors and cancer patients were profiled to examine immunoaging and T cell reconstitution after chemotherapy. Alongside about 97 healthy donors serving as a reference group, the cohort included 200 to 250 cancer patients, of whom some 94 had hematological cancers and some 130 had solid cancers. MiXCR versions 2.12 and 3.0.5 were used to process TRB sequences. The repertoire metrics were Shannon diversity, evenness, clonality (calculated as one minus evenness), and diversity profiles parameterized by alpha from 0 to 5. The IGoR algorithm was used to compute generation probabilities of clones in paired pre- and post-chemotherapy samples.

This receptor was taken from a human donor with an autoimmune cytopenia or autoimmune hepatitis (not recorded which). This chain is built from TRBV27 and TRBJ1-2; the D call of TRBD1 rests on TCRdb alone, since no DNA is present to check it. Source material: peripheral blood. The CDR3 sequence is CASSPRQGAVGYTF.